This T cell receptor beta chain was observed in a study of T cell repertoires in cytomegalovirus infection. TCRdb processed the reads anew with MiXCR; each CDR3 protein has one entry. The repertoire has under 200,000 distinct CDR3 sequences, more than 9% of them found once; the top ten carry around 4.4%. V lost 3 bases and J lost 4; bases outside the gene matches: 3. Germline values: CDR1 SQVTM, CDR2 ANQGSEA. This CDR3 is 15 amino acids long. The V call is TRBV29-1, the J call TRBJ2-2; 12 bases line up with TRBD2. This clonotype was sampled from a human donor in good health (CMV status not recorded). Some clones in this sample may be carry-over from other donors' samples. The sequenced material came from PBMCs. This CDR3 is CSVELAGGRTGELFF. CDR3 coding DNA: TGCAGCGTTGAGCTAGCGGGAGGGCGCACCGGGGAGCTGTTTTTT.